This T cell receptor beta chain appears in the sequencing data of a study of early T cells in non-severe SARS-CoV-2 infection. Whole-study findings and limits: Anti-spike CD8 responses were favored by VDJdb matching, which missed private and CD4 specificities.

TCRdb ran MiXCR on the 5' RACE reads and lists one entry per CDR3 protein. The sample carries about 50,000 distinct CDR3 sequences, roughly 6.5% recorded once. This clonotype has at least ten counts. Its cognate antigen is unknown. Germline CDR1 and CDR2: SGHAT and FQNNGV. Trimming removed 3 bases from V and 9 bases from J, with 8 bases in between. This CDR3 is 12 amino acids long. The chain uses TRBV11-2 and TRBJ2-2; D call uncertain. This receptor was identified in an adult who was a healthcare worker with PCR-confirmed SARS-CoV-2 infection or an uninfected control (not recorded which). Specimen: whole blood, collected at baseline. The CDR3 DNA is TGTGCCAGCAGCTTTGTCGCGCGGGAGCTGTTTTTT. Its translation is CASSFVARELFF.